The sequence of this T cell receptor beta chain was determined in a study of blood T cells in healthy people across ages. Study-wide points: As naive T cell percentage varied, TCR beta diversity correlated strongly with it.

In the case of this clonotype: Its matching antigen is unknown.

The CDR3 is made up of 12 amino acids. Germline V gives CDR1 MNHEY, CDR2 SVGEGT. Trimming removed 8 bases from V and 3 bases from J, with 7 bases in between. Caucasian, healthy and from Russia, the donors were aged between about 6 and 90. Combining a sample-barcoded 5' primer with a J-beta primer mix, a second PCR ran for 7 to 11 cycles. TCRdb passed the 5' RACE reads through MiXCR, listing each CDR3 protein once. The table shows around 1,500,000 distinct CDR3 sequences, with 28% occurring only once. The TCR was taken from a woman under 40 in good health. Material for sequencing was blood. This chain uses TRBV6-2 or TRBV6-3 with TRBJ1-4, with D unclear. For the CDR3, the DNA is TGTGCCAGCGGGGAATCTAATGAAAAACTGTTTTTT. Translated: CASGESNEKLFF.